This TCR beta chain was captured in a study of cytomegalovirus exposure and HLA in healthy donors. General study results and limits: Reported performance of the classifier showed diagnosis of cytomegalovirus status with high specificity and sensitivity. Sequencing depth across donors, presence/absence analyses assumed, was roughly uniform.

A note on this clone: What it binds is unknown.

It was with 60 Vbeta and 13 Jbeta primers that the PCR ran. In the original processing: Some 11 million shared chains were among the approximately 82 million unique TCR beta chains that a later analysis counted. Profiled with immunoSEQ multiplex PCR; TCRdb holds only in-frame clones, not every one. V and J calls and clone size follow that table, whereas D and trimming were derived from the DNA. The sample lists 100,000 or so clones, 74% occurring once. CDR3 length: 15 amino acids. In germline, CDR1 is SGHTA, CDR2 FQGTGA. V was cut by 5 bases and J by 9 bases, with 20 bases left in between. This chain links TRBV7-3 with TRBJ2-1, with a possible D match to TRBD2 (6 bases). Sequencing was done on a sample of PBMCs. This clonotype originated in a man aged 50-60 years in good health and CMV-seropositive. For the CDR3, the DNA is TGTGCCAGCAGCCCGACGGACCGCGTGGAGGGTGAGCAGTTCTTC. Translated, it gives CASSPTDRVEGEQFF.